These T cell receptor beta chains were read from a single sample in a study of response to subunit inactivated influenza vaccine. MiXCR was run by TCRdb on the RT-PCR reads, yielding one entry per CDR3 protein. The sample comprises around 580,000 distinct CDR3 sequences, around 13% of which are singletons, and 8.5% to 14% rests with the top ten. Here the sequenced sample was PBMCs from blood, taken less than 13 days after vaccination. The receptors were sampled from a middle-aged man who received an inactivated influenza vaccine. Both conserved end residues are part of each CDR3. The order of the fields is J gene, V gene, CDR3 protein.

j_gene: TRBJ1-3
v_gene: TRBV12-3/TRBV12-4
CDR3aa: CASSLEQGTRNTIYF

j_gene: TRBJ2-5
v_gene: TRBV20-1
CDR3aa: CSASIGTFPQETQYF

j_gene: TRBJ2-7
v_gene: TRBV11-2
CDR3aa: CASSPHEFYEQYF

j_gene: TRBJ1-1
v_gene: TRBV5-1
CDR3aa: CASSFQGAREAFF

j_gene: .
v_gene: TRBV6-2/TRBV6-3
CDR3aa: CASSYSQRQYF

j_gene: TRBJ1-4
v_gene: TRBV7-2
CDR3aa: CASSPRQGASNEKLFF

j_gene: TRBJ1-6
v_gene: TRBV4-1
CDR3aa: CASSQPDRVNSPLHF

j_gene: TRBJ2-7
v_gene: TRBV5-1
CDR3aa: CASSSAGTGWYEQYF

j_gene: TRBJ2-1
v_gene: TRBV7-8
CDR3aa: CASSLSLGLTEQFF

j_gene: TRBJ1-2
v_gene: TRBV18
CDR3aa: CASSPRDPGQGAYGYTF

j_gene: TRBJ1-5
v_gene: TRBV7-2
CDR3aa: CASGRSNQPQHF

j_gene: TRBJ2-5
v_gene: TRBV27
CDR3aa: CASSLGYSETQYF

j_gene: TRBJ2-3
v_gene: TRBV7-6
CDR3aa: CASSSGTGLGDTQYF

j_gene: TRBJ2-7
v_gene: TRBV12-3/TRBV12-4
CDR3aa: CASTPAGTYEQYF

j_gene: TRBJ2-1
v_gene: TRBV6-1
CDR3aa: CASRQQGAGDEQFF

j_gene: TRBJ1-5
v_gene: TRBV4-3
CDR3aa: CASSQDRAVSNQPQHF

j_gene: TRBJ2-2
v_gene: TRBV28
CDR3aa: CASRSGQGKTGELFF

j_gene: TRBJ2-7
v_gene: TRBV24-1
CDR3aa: CATSDLYEQYF

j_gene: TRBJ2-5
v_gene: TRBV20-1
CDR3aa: CSARDTGTGGGETQYF

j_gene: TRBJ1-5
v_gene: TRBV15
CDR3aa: CATSRDKQPQHF

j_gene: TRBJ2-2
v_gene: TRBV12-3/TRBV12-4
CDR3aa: CAIAGDKNTGELFF

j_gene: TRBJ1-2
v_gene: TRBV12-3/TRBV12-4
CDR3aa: CASSAGELQGNYGYTF

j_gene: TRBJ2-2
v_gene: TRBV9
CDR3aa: CASSGRLRAGENTGELFF

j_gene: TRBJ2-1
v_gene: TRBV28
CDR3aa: CASSLYGGNEQFF

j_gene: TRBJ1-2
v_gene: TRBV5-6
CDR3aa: CASSGRDRSTYGYTF

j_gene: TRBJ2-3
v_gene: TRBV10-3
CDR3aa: CAISGSLWTSTDTQYF

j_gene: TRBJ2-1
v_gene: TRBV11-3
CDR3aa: CASSLPSSSYNEQFF

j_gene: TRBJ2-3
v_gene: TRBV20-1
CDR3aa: CSASGLAGAYTDTQYF

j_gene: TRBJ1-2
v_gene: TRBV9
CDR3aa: CASRAGTVGKYGYTF

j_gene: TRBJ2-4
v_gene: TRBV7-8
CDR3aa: CASSLVRRGTSYF

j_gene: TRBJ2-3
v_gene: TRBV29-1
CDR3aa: CSVDWVTSGTDTQYF

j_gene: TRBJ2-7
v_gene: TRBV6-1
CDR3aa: CASRQVVPYEQYF

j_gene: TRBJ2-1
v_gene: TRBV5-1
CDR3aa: CASSLEPGQGYNEQFF

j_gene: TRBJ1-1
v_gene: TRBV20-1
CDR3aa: CSARDPQRGDTEAFF

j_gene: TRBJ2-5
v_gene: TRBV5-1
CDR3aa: CASRRGGPENQETQYF

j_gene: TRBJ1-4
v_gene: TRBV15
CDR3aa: CATSRDGAENEKLFF

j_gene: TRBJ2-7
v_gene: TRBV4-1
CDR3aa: CASSQEERDYEQYF

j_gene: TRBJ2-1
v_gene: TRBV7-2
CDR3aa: CASSLLGVSYNEQFF

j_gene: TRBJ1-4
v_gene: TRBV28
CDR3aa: CASSRRGGNEKLFF